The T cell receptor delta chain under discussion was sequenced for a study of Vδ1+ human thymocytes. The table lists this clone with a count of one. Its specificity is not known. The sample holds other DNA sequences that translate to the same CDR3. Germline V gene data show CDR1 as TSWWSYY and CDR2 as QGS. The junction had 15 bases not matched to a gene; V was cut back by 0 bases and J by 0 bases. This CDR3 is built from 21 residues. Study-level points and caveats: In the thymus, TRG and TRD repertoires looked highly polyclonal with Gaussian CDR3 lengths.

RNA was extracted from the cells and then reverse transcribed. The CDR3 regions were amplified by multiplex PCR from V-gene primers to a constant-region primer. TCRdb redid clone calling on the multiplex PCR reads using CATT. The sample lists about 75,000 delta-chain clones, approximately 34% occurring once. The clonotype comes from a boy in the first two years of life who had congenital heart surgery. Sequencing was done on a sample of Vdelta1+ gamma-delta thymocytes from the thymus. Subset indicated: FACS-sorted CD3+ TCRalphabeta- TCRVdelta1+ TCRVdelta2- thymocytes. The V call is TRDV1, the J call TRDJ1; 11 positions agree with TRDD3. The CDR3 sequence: CALGELNANWGIGGYTDKLIF. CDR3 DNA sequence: TGTGCTCTTGGGGAACTTAATGCTAACTGGGGGATAGGGGGCTACACCGATAAACTCATCTTT.